Reported below is one TCR beta chain. Looked up from germline, CDR1 is SGHRS and CDR2 is YFSETQ. The CDR3 runs to 17 residues. V lost 4 bases to trimming and J lost 7 bases; unmatched junction nucleotides: 17. Per the study methods: Amplification from reference gene primers served as the basis for estimated nucleated cell counts. The protocol was immunoSEQ multiplex PCR, while the TCRdb copy is restricted to in-frame clones and leaves out a portion. That table gives V, J and clone size, and the DNA gave D and trimming. This sample has over 9,000 clones; around 80% occur once, and the top ten carry approximately 7%. These data belong to a study of blood T cell repertoires in COVID-19. Study at large: The samples span acute and convalescent COVID-19 from the United States, Italy and Spain. PBMCs, B-cell-depleted T cells, or T cells provided the cDNA or gDNA that made up the material.

The sequencing sample was made of peripheral blood. The V and J genes are TRBV5-1 and TRBJ2-1, with 7 nucleotides matching TRBD2. This TCR derives from a man between 65 and 85 years old with active COVID-19. The CDR3 coding sequence is TGCGCCAGCAGCCCACGGGGAGCGGGACCCCAGCGGAATGAGCAGTTCTTC. Residues: CASSPRGAGPQRNEQFF.